This T cell receptor beta chain appears in the sequencing data of a study of beta chain features in type 1 diabetes. Study details: Over all samples combined, over 85,000,000 sorted cells were examined.

The sample holds a few counts of this clone. Trimming removed 0 bases from V and 4 bases from J; junction bases left unmatched: 5. The CDR3 is 15 amino acids. Germline V lookup: CDR1 SGHNT, CDR2 YYREEE (reference sequence). Purity of each sorted population was above 98%. The entirety of the isolated RNA underwent reverse transcription, so expressed TCRB transcripts were sequenced. The repertoire was sequenced with immunoSEQ multiplex PCR; TCRdb's copy has only in-frame clones and lacks some. The data show about 320,000 clones, with around 13% seen just once and around 7% held by the top ten. The chain links TRBV5-4 to TRBJ2-3; the match to TRBD2 covers 7 bases. The receptor comes from a man younger than 40 in good health. The sequenced sample was central memory CD4+ T cells from blood. The CDR3 DNA follows: TGTGCCAGCAGCTTGGGCGGGAGTTTGTCAGATACGCAGTATTTT. Residues: CASSLGGSLSDTQYF. Using reference TRBV5-4 and TRBJ2-3 for the parts outside the CDR3, the full variable domain is ETGVTQSPTHLIKTRGQQVTLRCSSQSGHNTVSWYQQALGQGPQFIFQYYREEENGRGNFPPRFSGLQFPNYSSELNVNALELDDSALYLCASSLGGSLSDTQYFGPGTRLTVL.